These T cell receptor beta chains were read from a single sample in a study of early T cells in non-severe SARS-CoV-2 infection. TCRdb itself ran the 5' RACE reads through MiXCR, one entry per CDR3 protein. The sample consists of about 33,000 distinct CDR3 sequences, 4.5% to 7% of them appearing once. Sequenced input: whole blood. All receptors derive from an adult who was a healthcare worker with PCR-confirmed SARS-CoV-2 infection or an uninfected control (not recorded which). Both conserved end residues are part of each CDR3. The D gene is left open where the match is weak.

j_call v_call d_call cdr3_aa
TRBJ2-3 TRBV29-1 TRBD2 CSGPSGASGSTDTQYF
TRBJ2-7 TRBV28 TRBD2 CASRFLAGGQEQYF
TRBJ2-2 TRBV10-2 - CASSEDSANTGELFF
TRBJ2-3 TRBV11-2 TRBD2 CASSLDGLAGANTDTQYF
TRBJ1-2 TRBV20-1 - CSARDSRTYSLSNYGYTF
TRBJ1-6 TRBV6-6 - CASSYPTGTQGSPLHF
TRBJ2-7 TRBV11-2 - CASSLNSFGTTETQYF
TRBJ2-3 TRBV24-1 - CAVGGASTDTQYF
TRBJ2-1 TRBV11-2 - CASSYGTGNEQFF
TRBJ2-5 TRBV19 - CASSSLDAHPFGGETQYF
TRBJ1-5 TRBV19 - CASSMRGTNQPQHF
TRBJ2-5 TRBV20-1 - CSAPTGGETQYF
TRBJ2-3 TRBV7-8 TRBD1 CVSSLNRGADTQYF
TRBJ2-7 TRBV20-1 TRBD1 CSAMGQSDEQYF
TRBJ2-1 TRBV20-1 TRBD1 CSAEQGDNEQFF
TRBJ2-1 TRBV3-1 - CASSHAGDSYNEQFF